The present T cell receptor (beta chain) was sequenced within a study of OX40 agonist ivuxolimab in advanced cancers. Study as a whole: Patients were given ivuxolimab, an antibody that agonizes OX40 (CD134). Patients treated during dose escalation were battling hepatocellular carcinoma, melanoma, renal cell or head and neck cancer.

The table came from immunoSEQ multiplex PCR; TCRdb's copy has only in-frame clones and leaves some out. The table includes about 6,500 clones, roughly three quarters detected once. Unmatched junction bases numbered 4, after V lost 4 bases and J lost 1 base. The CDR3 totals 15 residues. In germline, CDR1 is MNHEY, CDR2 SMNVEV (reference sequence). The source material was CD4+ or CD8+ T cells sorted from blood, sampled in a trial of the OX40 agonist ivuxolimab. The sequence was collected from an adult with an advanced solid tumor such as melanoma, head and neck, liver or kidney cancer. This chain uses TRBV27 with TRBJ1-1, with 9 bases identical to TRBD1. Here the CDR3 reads CASSSGQGGNTEAFF. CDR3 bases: TGTGCCAGCAGTTCGGGACAGGGTGGGAACACTGAAGCTTTCTTT.